This TCR beta chain derives from a study of shared clonotypes between healthy human individuals. Clones were read by immunoSEQ multiplex PCR, and TCRdb kept only the in-frame ones, dropping some. The sample includes some 2 million clones, just under 95% of them seen just once. Germline-derived CDR1 and CDR2 are SEHNR and FQNEAQ (reference sequence). V dropped 4 bases and J dropped 2; count of bases not matched to a gene: 8. CDR3 length: 16 residues. In the naive CD8 group, cells lacked CD45RO and were positively selected for CCR7, so terminally differentiated effector memory CD45RA+ cells were left out.

The sequence was collected from a man in his late teens or twenties in good health. The chain is built from TRBV7-9 and TRBJ2-7; TRBD1 matches at 10 bases. The sample taken for sequencing was naive CD8+ T cells sorted from blood. CDR3 residues: CASSSQGQGNAYEQYF. DNA for the CDR3: TGTGCCAGCAGCTCCCAGGGACAGGGGAATGCCTACGAGCAGTACTTC.